Sequencing of this T cell receptor (beta chain) was carried out in a study of metastatic and nonmetastatic thyroid tumors. Prior to thyroid surgery, none of the patients had received any treatment. With 4 bases removed from V and 2 bases from J, the gap between germline ends came to 7 bases. The CDR3 covers 12 residues. Germline V CDR1 and CDR2: DFQATT, SNEGSKA (reference sequence). Findings of the study overall: As reported, TCR beta diversity in blood and tumor was significantly higher in malignant thyroid tumors than in benign nodules.

A note on this clone: Its specificity is unknown.

TCRdb reprocessed the PCR reads using MiXCR. The data hold 15,000 to 20,000 clones, with 34% observed a single time. The sequence derives from a female donor with papillary thyroid cancer or a benign thyroid nodule (not recorded which). Some clones in this sample may be carry-over from other donors' samples. The genes are TRBV20-1 and TRBJ2-3; D unclear. The sequenced sample consisted of tumor tissue. DNA of the CDR3: TGCAGTGCTAAGGCAAACACAGATACGCAGTATTTT. Protein sequence: CSAKANTDTQYF.